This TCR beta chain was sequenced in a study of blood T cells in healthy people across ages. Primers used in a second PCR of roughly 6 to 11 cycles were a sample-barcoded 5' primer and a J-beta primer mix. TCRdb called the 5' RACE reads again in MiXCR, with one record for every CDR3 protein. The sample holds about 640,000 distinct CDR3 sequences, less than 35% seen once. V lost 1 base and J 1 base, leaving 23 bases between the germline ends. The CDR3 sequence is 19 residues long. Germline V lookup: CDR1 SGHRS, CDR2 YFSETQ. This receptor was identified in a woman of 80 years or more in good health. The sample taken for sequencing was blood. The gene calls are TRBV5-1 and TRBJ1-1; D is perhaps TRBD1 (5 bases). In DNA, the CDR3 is TGCGCCAGCAGCTTGAGCGGGGCCAGGACCGTGGGGTGGAACACTGAAGCTTTCTTT. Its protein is CASSLSGARTVGWNTEAFF.